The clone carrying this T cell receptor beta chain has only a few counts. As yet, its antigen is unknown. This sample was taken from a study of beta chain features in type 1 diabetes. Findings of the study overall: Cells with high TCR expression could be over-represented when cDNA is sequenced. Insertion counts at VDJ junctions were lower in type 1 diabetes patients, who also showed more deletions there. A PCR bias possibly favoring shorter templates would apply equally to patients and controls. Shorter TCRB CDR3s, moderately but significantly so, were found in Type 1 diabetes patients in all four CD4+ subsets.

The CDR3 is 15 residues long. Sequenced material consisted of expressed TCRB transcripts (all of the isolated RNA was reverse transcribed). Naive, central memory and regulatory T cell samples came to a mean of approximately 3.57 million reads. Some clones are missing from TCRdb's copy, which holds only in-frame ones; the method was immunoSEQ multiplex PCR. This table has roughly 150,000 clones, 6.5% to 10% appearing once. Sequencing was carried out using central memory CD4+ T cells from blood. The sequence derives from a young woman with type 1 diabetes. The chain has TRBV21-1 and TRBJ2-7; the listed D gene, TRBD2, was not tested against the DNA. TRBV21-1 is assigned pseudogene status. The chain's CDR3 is CASSKVLPRTDEQYF. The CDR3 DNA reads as TGTGCCAGCAGCAAAGTACTCCCGCGAACGGACGAGCAGTACTTC.